One and the same sample provided the 24 T cell receptor beta chains below, sequenced in a study of T cell responses to AZD1222 COVID-19 vaccine. Produced via immunoSEQ multiplex PCR; TCRdb's table is partial and in-frame only. Of 100,000 or so clones listed, 80% to 95% are singletons. This material consisted of peripheral blood, taken on day 0 of AZD1222 vaccination. Receptor source: an adult in good health.

This sequence joins TRBV7-3 and TRBJ2-1; 15 positions match TRBD2. This CDR3 is 22 amino acids long. CDR1 is SGHTA, CDR2 FQGTGA, per germline. V was clipped by 3 bases and J by 0 bases; unmatched bases: 15. CDR3 coding DNA: TGTGCCAGCAGCTTCCCCACCGGGACTAGCGGGGGGCCTCTTAGCTCCTACAATGAGCAGTTCTTC. Translating gives CASSFPTGTSGGPLSSYNEQFF.

J is TRBJ2-2 and V is TRBV5-1; D is possibly TRBD1 or TRBD2 (6 bases each). The CDR3 spans 15 residues. Looked up from germline, CDR1 is SGHRS and CDR2 is YFSETQ. V lost 4 bases, J lost 4 bases, and 14 bases lay in between. This CDR3 reads CASSPEGGSTGELFF. The CDR3, as DNA: TGCGCCAGCAGCCCGGAGGGGGGTTCCACCGGGGAGCTGTTTTTT.

The genes are TRBV5-1 and TRBJ1-2; possible D gene TRBD1, 5 bases. This CDR3 is built from 14 residues. V was clipped by 3 bases and J by 6 bases, with 15 bases between them. CDR1 and CDR2 (germline): SGHRS, YFSETQ. The CDR3 region is CASSSGRSQNGYTF. In DNA form, the CDR3 reads TGCGCCAGCAGCTCGGGACGGTCTCAGAATGGCTACACCTTC. The variable domain in full, completed from reference TRBV5-1 and TRBJ1-2, reads KAGVTQTPRYLIKTRGQQVTLSCSPISGHRSVSWYQQTPGQGLQFLFEYFSETQRNKGNFPGRFSGRQFSNSRSEMNVSTLELGDSALYLCASSSGRSQNGYTFGSGTRLTVV.

V is TRBV7-3 and J is TRBJ2-1, with TRBD2 identical over 10 bases. V lost 3 bases to trimming and J lost 4 bases; unmatched junction nucleotides: 3. The CDR3 totals 15 residues. The V gene's germline CDR1 is SGHTA and CDR2 FQGTGA. The CDR3 DNA reads as TGTGCCAGCAGCTTTAGCGGGGGGCCTTACAATGAGCAGTTCTTC. Its translation is CASSFSGGPYNEQFF.

This sequence joins TRBV30 and TRBJ1-5, with TRBD1 identical over 9 bases. The germline CDR1 and CDR2 sequences are GTSNPN and SVGIG (reference sequence). The V segment lost 1 base and the J segment 6 bases; nucleotides outside the gene matches: 4. CDR3 length: 14 amino acids. CDR3 protein: CAWSAGTGTQPQHF. Written as DNA, the CDR3 is TGTGCCTGGAGTGCCGGGACAGGGACTCAGCCCCAGCATTTT.

The J gene is TRBJ2-5, the V gene TRBV3-1 (or the pseudogene TRBV3-2); D gene uncertain. Germline V CDR1 and CDR2: LGHDT, YNNKEL (reference sequence). The CDR3 runs 13 residues. V shed 0 bases and J shed 5 bases, with 7 bases lying between them. CDR3 DNA: TGTGCCAGCAGCCAAGATTTACTGGAGACCCAGTACTTC. It specifies CASSQDLLETQYF.

The rearrangement links TRBV11-2 to TRBJ2-7; tentatively, D is TRBD1 (6 bases). The germline V gene encodes CDR1 SGHAT and CDR2 FQNNGV. V was pared by 1 base and J by 2 bases, with 9 bases between. The CDR3 extends over 14 amino acids. The CDR3 DNA reads TGTGCCAGCAGCTTAGGGACAGCCCCCTACGAGCAGTACTTC. This sequence encodes CASSLGTAPYEQYF.

The chain has TRBV18 and TRBJ2-1, with a tentative D call TRBD1 (5 bases). V was clipped by 6 bases and J by 8 bases, with 14 bases between them. The length of the CDR3 is 13 residues. Germline V lookup: CDR1 KGHSH, CDR2 LQKENI. CDR3 amino acids: CASSPGIRDEQFF. CDR3 in DNA: TGTGCCAGCTCGCCGGGTATCAGGGATGAGCAGTTCTTC.

DNA for the CDR3: TGTGCCAGCAGCTTAGATTCCCGGAAATATTACAATGAGCAGTTCTTC. Its protein is CASSLDSRKYYNEQFF. The rearrangement links TRBV11-1 to TRBJ2-1, with D unclear. This CDR3 has 16 residues. CDR1 and CDR2 from the germline V gene are SGHAT and FQDESV (reference sequence). Trimming left V 1 base short and J 4 bases short, with 14 bases between. The complete variable domain, with remaining parts taken from reference TRBV11-1 and TRBJ2-1, reads EAEVAQSPRYKITEKSQAVAFWCDPISGHATLYWYRQILGQGPELLVQFQDESVVDDSQLPKDRFSAERLKGVDSTLKIQPAELGDSAMYLCASSLDSRKYYNEQFFGPGTRLTVL.

The chain joins TRBV4-3 to TRBJ1-3; 7 bases agree with TRBD1. The V segment lost 1 base and the J segment 4 bases; nucleotides outside the gene matches: 7. Germline V CDR1 and CDR2: LGHNA, YSLEER. The CDR3 length is 16 residues. Written as DNA, the CDR3 is TGCGCCAGCAGCCAAGTTTACAGGGGATTCGGAAACACCATATATTTT. Protein sequence: CASSQVYRGFGNTIYF.

The genes are TRBV6-5 and TRBJ1-5; D ambiguous. Trimming stripped 6 bases from V and 3 bases from J, with 9 bases between. This CDR3 has 13 residues. Germline V gene data show CDR1 as MNHEY and CDR2 as SVGAGI. CDR3: CASSLHDNQPQHF. CDR3 nucleotide sequence: TGTGCCAGCAGCTTACATGACAATCAGCCCCAGCATTTT.

The V call is TRBV9, the J call TRBJ1-4; TRBD1 aligns across 10 bases. The V and J ends lost 6 bases and 8 bases, in that order; junction bases with no gene match: 10. The CDR3 consists of 15 residues. Germline V gene data show CDR1 as SGDLS and CDR2 as YYNGEE. The DNA of the CDR3 is TGTGCCAGCACCTCTGACAGGGGGCCAGGAGAAAAACTGTTTTTT. Translation: CASTSDRGPGEKLFF.

This clone was observed once. The J gene is TRBJ2-2, the V gene TRBV9; 10 bases are shared with TRBD2. Losses at the gene ends were 0 bases for V and 3 bases for J; bases not matched to a gene: 8. The germline gives CDR1 SGDLS, CDR2 YYNGEE. CDR3 size: 18 residues. CDR3 sequence (DNA): TGTGCCAGCAGCGTAGGGTTTAGCGGGGGGCTTTACACCGGGGAGCTGTTTTTT. Encoded protein: CASSVGFSGGLYTGELFF.

This chain uses TRBV7-3 with TRBJ2-1, with D uncertain. CDR1 and CDR2 from the germline V gene are SGHTA and FQGTGA. The CDR3 loop spans 14 amino acids. Trimming shortened V by 4 bases and J by 6 bases, and 13 bases separated the two germline ends. The CDR3 nucleotides read TGTGCCAGCAGCTATAGAGCCGGATCCAATGAGCAGTTCTTC. It specifies CASSYRAGSNEQFF.

The V call is TRBV4-1, the J call TRBJ1-2; TRBD1 matches at 9 bases. CDR3 length: 15 residues. Trimming at V came to 0 bases and at J to 7 bases, leaving 6 bases not matched to a gene. Germline CDR1 MGHRA, CDR2 YSYEKL. The CDR3: CASSQETGGMSGYTF. CDR3 nucleotide sequence: TGCGCCAGCAGCCAAGAGACAGGGGGGATGAGTGGCTACACCTTC.

The chain carries TRBV7-2 and TRBJ2-3, with a possible D match to TRBD2 (6 bases). There are 16 residues in the CDR3. Germline CDR1 and CDR2: SGHTA and FQGNSA. The ends were cut back, 2 bases at V and 1 base at J, with 13 bases in the middle. The CDR3 loop reads CASSLFWGGGTDTQYF. CDR3 DNA sequence: TGTGCCAGCAGCTTATTTTGGGGCGGGGGCACAGATACGCAGTATTTT.

This chain uses TRBV25-1 with TRBJ2-3; 9 bases agree with TRBD2. The CDR3 runs to 16 residues. CDR1 and CDR2 from the germline V gene are MGHDK and SYGVNS. The V and J ends lost 2 bases and 5 bases, in that order; junction bases with no gene match: 8. CDR3 region: CASSEGIAGAIDTQYF. CDR3 DNA sequence: TGTGCCAGCAGTGAAGGGATAGCGGGGGCGATAGATACGCAGTATTTT.

V gene TRBV5-6 combines with J gene TRBJ1-6; TRBD1 agrees at 10 bases. J gave up 7 bases and V 0 bases, and 1 base lay outside the gene matches. Germline assignment: CDR1 SGHDT and CDR2 YYEEEE. The CDR3 spans 15 residues. This CDR3 is CASSLAGQGNSPLHF. The CDR3 bases are TGTGCCAGCAGCTTGGCGGGACAGGGGAATTCACCCCTCCACTTT.

The chain recombines TRBV6-6 with TRBJ1-6; D not resolved. The CDR3 consists of 15 residues. Trimming removed 2 bases from V and 6 bases from J, with 11 bases in between. CDR1 and CDR2 (germline): MNHNY, SVGAGI (reference sequence). The CDR3 region is CASSYPPEFNSPLHF. The CDR3 nucleotides read TGTGCCAGCAGTTACCCCCCGGAGTTTAATTCACCCCTCCACTTT.

The chain carries TRBV5-1 and TRBJ2-3; 13 nucleotides agree with TRBD2. The germline V gene has CDR1 SGHRS and CDR2 YFSETQ. V gave up 4 bases and J gave up 7 bases; unmatched junction bases: 9. CDR3 length: 16 residues. CDR3: CASSPSLAGGRYTQYF. DNA for the CDR3: TGCGCCAGCAGCCCCTCACTAGCGGGGGGGCGATATACGCAGTATTTT.

This chain connects TRBV30 to TRBJ1-1; a weak D match, TRBD1 (5 bases). Trimming took off 0 bases at V and 0 bases at J, with 8 bases between the two ends. The CDR3 is made up of 14 amino acids. The germline V gene has CDR1 GTSNPN and CDR2 SVGIG (reference sequence). CDR3 DNA: TGTGCCTGGAGTGTACGACAGCTGAACACTGAAGCTTTCTTT. It is translated as CAWSVRQLNTEAFF.

The genes are TRBV5-1 and TRBJ1-3; no clear D. The CDR3 consists of 15 residues. Germline-derived CDR1 and CDR2 are SGHRS and YFSETQ. V lost 3 bases, J lost 0 bases, and 10 bases lay in between. The CDR3 loop reads CASSSLGHSGNTIYF. Here the CDR3 DNA reads TGCGCCAGCAGCTCTCTGGGCCACTCTGGAAACACCATATATTTT.

CDR3 nucleotides: TGTGCCAGTCAAGACAGGGGCGGGTATAGCAATCAGCCCCAGCATTTT. Residues: CASQDRGGYSNQPQHF. The chain is built from TRBV19 and TRBJ1-5; 8 bases are a match to TRBD1. The junction had 9 bases not matched to a gene; V was cut back by 8 bases and J by 0 bases. CDR1 is LNHDA, CDR2 SQIVND, per germline (reference sequence). This CDR3 region has 16 residues.

The chain links TRBV7-2 to TRBJ2-3; 9 nucleotides align to TRBD1. The V segment lost 5 bases and the J segment 5 bases; nucleotides outside the gene matches: 11. Per germline, CDR1 SGHTA and CDR2 FQGNSA. The CDR3 runs 16 residues. The CDR3, as DNA: TGTGCCAGCAGCGAAGCCGGGACAGGGCGAGGAGATACGCAGTATTTT. Translation: CASSEAGTGRGDTQYF.